The 29 T cell receptor beta chains in this list originate from one sample, sequenced in a study of blood T cell repertoires in COVID-19. Assay used: immunoSEQ multiplex PCR; TCRdb lists only in-frame clones, some missing. This sample carries 200,000 or so clones, about 88% of them seen once, and the ten largest clones take 2.7%. Source material: peripheral blood. These receptors all stem from a woman in her sixties or seventies with acute or convalescent COVID-19.

The chain uses TRBV24-1 and TRBJ2-7, with TRBD2 matching 7 bases. The V gene end was trimmed by 2 bases and the J gene end by 5 bases; junction bases not matched to a gene: 8. Germline values: CDR1 KGHDR, CDR2 SFDVKD. This CDR3 is 15 amino acids long. The CDR3 DNA follows: TGTGCCACCAGTGATTCACGCGGGAGAGCCCACGAGCAGTACTTC. Protein product: CATSDSRGRAHEQYF.

The chain recombines TRBV29-1 with TRBJ2-1; 9 bases are a match to TRBD2. After removal of 3 bases from V and 6 bases from J, the junction contained 6 bases not matched to a gene. This CDR3 has 14 amino acids. The V gene's germline CDR1 is SQVTM and CDR2 ANQGSEA. Written as DNA, the CDR3 is TGCAGCGTTGACTCAGCGGGAGGTGGCAATGAGCAGTTCTTC. Amino acid sequence: CSVDSAGGGNEQFF.

The gene calls are TRBV5-1 and TRBJ2-2; TRBD2 matches 8 bases. V was clipped by 2 bases and J by 5 bases; unmatched bases: 8. The V gene's germline CDR1 is SGHRS and CDR2 YFSETQ. The CDR3 contains 16 residues. CDR3 sequence reads: CASSFPGTSDTGELFF. CDR3 DNA: TGCGCCAGCAGCTTTCCCGGGACTAGTGATACCGGGGAGCTGTTTTTT.

The V gene is TRBV25-1, the J gene TRBJ1-2; D might be TRBD1 (5 bases). Germline-derived CDR1 and CDR2 are MGHDK and SYGVNS. V lost 0 bases to trimming and J lost 5 bases, with 19 bases between them. The CDR3 sequence is 17 residues long. The CDR3 loop reads CASSEYGSGRDKYGYTF. DNA of the CDR3: TGTGCCAGCAGTGAATATGGGTCGGGCAGGGATAAATATGGCTACACCTTC.

In this sample, this clone turned up a few times. The V and J genes are TRBV14 and TRBJ1-4; 8 bases are a match to TRBD1. The CDR3 consists of 16 residues. V shed 0 bases, J shed 8 bases, and the junction held 8 bases outside the gene matches. The germline gives CDR1 SGHDN, CDR2 FVKESK. The CDR3, as DNA: TGTGCCAGCAGCCAAGATTCCGGACAGGGAGGAGAAAAACTGTTTTTT. This gives the protein CASSQDSGQGGEKLFF.

The chain carries TRBV6-1 and TRBJ1-5, with 7 bases identical to TRBD1. The CDR3 consists of 14 residues. Germline loops: CDR1 MNHNS, CDR2 SASEGT. J lost 6 bases, V lost 2 bases, and 4 bases had no gene match. The CDR3 loop reads CASSENPGGQPQHF. The CDR3 nucleotides are TGTGCCAGCAGTGAAAATCCAGGGGGTCAGCCCCAGCATTTT.

This clone was seen a single time. The V call is TRBV19, the J call TRBJ2-3; TRBD2 aligns across 10 bases. The CDR3 contains 15 residues. After removal of 8 bases from V and 1 base from J, the junction contained 6 bases not matched to a gene. Germline CDR1 LNHDA, CDR2 SQIVND (reference sequence). The CDR3 protein is CASWTGTSGTDTQYF. CDR3 in DNA: TGTGCCAGTTGGACAGGGACTAGCGGCACAGATACGCAGTATTTT.

The chain recombines TRBV18 with TRBJ2-1, with 7 bases aligning to TRBD1. The CDR3 runs to 14 residues. With 4 bases clipped from V and 3 bases from J, the junction kept 3 bases outside the gene matches. The germline gives CDR1 KGHSH, CDR2 LQKENI. CDR3 amino acids: CASSRGTVYNEQFF. The CDR3 DNA reads as TGTGCCAGCTCACGAGGGACAGTCTACAATGAGCAGTTCTTC.

Only a few counts were recorded for this clone. The V gene is TRBV6-5, the J gene TRBJ2-3, with D tentatively TRBD2 (5 bases). Germline V gene lookup returns CDR1 MNHEY and CDR2 SVGAGI. CDR3 length: 14 residues. Trimming shortened V by 6 bases and J by 2 bases, and 12 bases separated the two germline ends. This CDR3 reads CASRAGMNTDTQYF. CDR3 DNA: TGTGCCAGCAGAGCCGGGATGAACACAGATACGCAGTATTTT.

The rearrangement joins TRBV24-1 to TRBJ2-3, with 8 bases lining up with TRBD2. Germline V gives CDR1 KGHDR, CDR2 SFDVKD. Losses at the gene ends were 7 bases for V and 2 bases for J; bases not matched to a gene: 10. This CDR3 contains 16 residues. Here the CDR3 reads CATSPRAGGFTDTQYF. DNA of the CDR3: TGTGCCACCAGCCCGAGGGCGGGAGGTTTCACAGATACGCAGTATTTT.

The chain couples TRBV7-9 to TRBJ2-3; a possible D gene is TRBD2 (6 bases). The V end lost 4 bases, the J end lost 3 bases, and 17 bases lay between the germline ends. This CDR3 spans 16 amino acids. Germline V gives CDR1 SEHNR, CDR2 FQNEAQ (reference sequence). The CDR3 bases are TGTGCCAGCAGCTCATCCGGGACTGGAAATACAGATACGCAGTATTTT. It yields the protein CASSSSGTGNTDTQYF.

This chain connects TRBV28 to TRBJ2-3; the match to TRBD2 covers 7 bases. Looked up from germline, CDR1 is MDHEN and CDR2 is SYDVKM. This CDR3 is 16 amino acids long. V shed 6 bases and J 1 base; nucleotides not matched to a gene: 10. DNA of the CDR3: TGTGCCAGCAGCGACGGGGGACGGGGGGGCACAGATACGCAGTATTTT. Encoded protein: CASSDGGRGGTDTQYF.

The chain joins TRBV7-2 to TRBJ1-1; maybe TRBD1 (6 bases). CDR1 is SGHTA and CDR2 is FQGNSA in the germline V gene. This CDR3 comprises 16 residues. Deletions cut 4 bases from V and 5 bases from J, with 20 bases between. The CDR3 spells CASSWPIQGGGTEAFF. Here the CDR3 DNA reads TGTGCCAGCAGCTGGCCCATACAGGGCGGAGGTACTGAAGCTTTCTTT.

This clone was detected only once. This chain joins TRBV19 and TRBJ2-5, with TRBD1 matching 8 bases. J gave up 2 bases and V 7 bases, and 6 bases lay outside the gene matches. CDR3 length equals 14 residues. Germline V gene sequence: CDR1 LNHDA, CDR2 SQIVND (reference sequence). CDR3 DNA: TGTGCCAGTACCTCACGGACAGGGCAAGAGACCCAGTACTTC. It is translated as CASTSRTGQETQYF.

The chain links TRBV7-9 to TRBJ1-1; a weak D match, TRBD1 (6 bases). Germline CDR1 SEHNR, CDR2 FQNEAQ (reference sequence). This CDR3 is 16 amino acids long. V was shortened by 3 bases and J by 4 bases, with 18 bases between the two germline ends. DNA for the CDR3: TGTGCCAGCAGCTTGGGGGTCGGACAGTTAGGCACTGAAGCTTTCTTT. Its translation is CASSLGVGQLGTEAFF.

J is TRBJ2-7 and V is TRBV28; the match to TRBD2 covers 8 bases. Germline trimming cut 3 bases from V and 10 bases from J; bases unmatched to any gene: 11. CDR1 and CDR2 from the germline V gene are MDHEN and SYDVKM. The CDR3 sequence is 14 residues long. CDR3 protein: CASSFRREVVRQYF. CDR3 coding DNA: TGTGCCAGCAGTTTTCGGCGGGAGGTTGTGAGACAGTACTTC.

This rearrangement joins TRBV7-2 to TRBJ1-6; D not resolved. V was trimmed by 3 bases and J by 7 bases, leaving 10 bases between them. There are 14 residues in the CDR3. CDR1 and CDR2 from the germline V gene are SGHTA and FQGNSA. The CDR3 nucleotides read TGTGCCAGCAGCTTTGGCACCCCCAATTCACCCCTCCACTTT. This gives the protein CASSFGTPNSPLHF.

This clone was seen a few times. The genes are TRBV2 and TRBJ1-2, with 9 bases lining up with TRBD1. V was clipped by 5 bases and J by 4 bases; unmatched bases: 8. The V gene's germline CDR1 is SNHLY and CDR2 FYNNEI. The length of the CDR3 is 15 residues. This CDR3 is CASSPRTGAVYGYTF. In DNA form, the CDR3 reads TGTGCCAGCAGTCCAAGGACAGGGGCGGTCTATGGCTACACCTTC.

This clone showed up just once. This rearrangement joins TRBV2 to TRBJ2-2, with 8 bases that match TRBD1. The CDR3 has 15 amino acids. Germline CDR1 reads SNHLY; CDR2 reads FYNNEI. V gave up 3 bases and J gave up 1 base; unmatched junction bases: 1. This chain's CDR3 is CASSETGVNTGELFF. For the CDR3, the DNA is TGTGCCAGCAGTGAGACAGGGGTGAACACCGGGGAGCTGTTTTTT.

This rearrangement joins TRBV12-5 to TRBJ1-3; no reliable D call. Germline CDR1 is LGHNT and CDR2 is FRNRAP. The V and J ends lost 1 base and 0 bases respectively, with 13 bases between them. The CDR3 is made up of 17 amino acids. CDR3 region: CASGLEGPRSSGNTIYF. The CDR3 DNA is TGTGCTAGTGGTTTGGAAGGTCCTCGGAGCTCTGGAAACACCATATATTTT.

The chain is built from TRBV9 and TRBJ2-2, with 7 bases identical to TRBD1. Unmatched junction bases numbered 5, after V lost 3 bases and J lost 0 bases. The CDR3 spans 16 residues. The V gene's germline CDR1 is SGDLS and CDR2 YYNGEE. The chain's CDR3 is CASSGLGTANTGELFF. CDR3 DNA: TGTGCCAGCAGCGGGCTCGGGACAGCGAACACCGGGGAGCTGTTTTTT.

This clone was counted once. This chain links TRBV9 with TRBJ2-7, with 7 bases that match TRBD1. V was clipped by 3 bases and J by 4 bases; unmatched bases: 13. Germline CDR1 is SGDLS and CDR2 is YYNGEE. This CDR3 contains 16 residues. CDR3 nucleotide sequence: TGTGCCAGCAGCGGGTCCAACAGGGGTCTACAATACGAGCAGTACTTC. Translated, it gives CASSGSNRGLQYEQYF.

The chain couples TRBV28 to TRBJ1-1; D gene uncertain. V was cut by 1 base and J by 11 bases, with 11 bases left in between. Germline-derived CDR1 and CDR2 are MDHEN and SYDVKM. The CDR3 spans 12 residues. The CDR3 DNA is TGTGCCAGCAGTTTATTGGGAGGGCGTGCTTTCTTT. Its translation is CASSLLGGRAFF.

This clone is a singleton in its sample. V and J are TRBV9 and TRBJ1-1; 7 bases map to TRBD1. Trimming at V came to 0 bases and at J to 6 bases, leaving 8 bases not matched to a gene. This CDR3 spans 15 amino acids. Germline V lookup: CDR1 SGDLS, CDR2 YYNGEE. CDR3 sequence: CASSVGLRGQPEAFF. Written as DNA, the CDR3 is TGTGCCAGCAGCGTAGGGTTGAGGGGGCAACCTGAAGCTTTCTTT.

The gene calls are TRBV19 and TRBJ2-4, with 7 bases matching TRBD1. This CDR3 spans 16 amino acids. Germline V gives CDR1 LNHDA, CDR2 SQIVND (reference sequence). V shed 5 bases and J 0 bases; nucleotides not matched to a gene: 7. The CDR3 DNA reads as TGTGCCAGTAGTCCCCGACAGGGTCTAGCCAAAAACATTCAGTACTTC. As protein: CASSPRQGLAKNIQYF.

This chain links TRBV29-1 with TRBJ1-1; D is unresolved. CDR1 SQVTM and CDR2 ANQGSEA come from the germline V gene. Trimming cost V 7 bases and J 1 base, with 10 bases left between them. The CDR3 totals 12 residues. CDR3 sequence: CSAAGTNTEAFF. CDR3 nucleotides: TGCAGCGCGGCGGGAACGAACACTGAAGCTTTCTTT. Variable domain in full (rest from reference TRBV29-1 and TRBJ1-1): SAVISQKPSRDICQRGTSLTIQCQVDSQVTMMFWYRQQPGQSLTLIATANQGSEATYESGFVIDKFPISRPNLTFSTLTVSNMSPEDSSIYLCSAAGTNTEAFFGQGTRLTVV.

The chain couples TRBV19 to TRBJ1-1; TRBD1 matches at 9 bases. The junction had 10 bases not matched to a gene; V was cut back by 6 bases and J by 8 bases. Germline V gene data show CDR1 as LNHDA and CDR2 as SQIVND (reference sequence). The CDR3 covers 14 residues. CDR3 loop: CASSLRDRVAEAFF. The CDR3 DNA sequence: TGTGCCAGTAGCCTCCGGGACAGGGTTGCAGAAGCTTTCTTT.

The genes are TRBV18 and TRBJ2-3; 10 positions agree with TRBD2. With 3 bases clipped from V and 2 bases from J, the junction kept 5 bases outside the gene matches. CDR1 is KGHSH, CDR2 LQKENI, per germline. The CDR3 runs to 16 residues. CDR3 amino acids: CASSPRLAGFTDTQYF. The CDR3 DNA is TGTGCCAGCTCACCCCGACTAGCGGGTTTCACAGATACGCAGTATTTT. Supplemented by reference TRBV18 and TRBJ2-3, the full variable domain reads NAGVMQNPRHLVRRRGQEARLRCSPMKGHSHVYWYRQLPEEGLKFMVYLQKENIIDESGMPKERFSAEFPKEGPSILRIQQVVRGDSAAYFCASSPRLAGFTDTQYFGPGTRLTVL.

V and J are TRBV11-2 and TRBJ2-1; 11 bases are a match to TRBD1. CDR3 length: 17 amino acids. With 1 base clipped from V and 4 bases from J, the junction kept 6 bases outside the gene matches. Germline CDR1 is SGHAT and CDR2 is FQNNGV. The CDR3 DNA reads TGTGCCAGCAGCTTAGGGGTGGGGACAGGGGGTTACAATGAGCAGTTCTTC. Amino acid sequence: CASSLGVGTGGYNEQFF.